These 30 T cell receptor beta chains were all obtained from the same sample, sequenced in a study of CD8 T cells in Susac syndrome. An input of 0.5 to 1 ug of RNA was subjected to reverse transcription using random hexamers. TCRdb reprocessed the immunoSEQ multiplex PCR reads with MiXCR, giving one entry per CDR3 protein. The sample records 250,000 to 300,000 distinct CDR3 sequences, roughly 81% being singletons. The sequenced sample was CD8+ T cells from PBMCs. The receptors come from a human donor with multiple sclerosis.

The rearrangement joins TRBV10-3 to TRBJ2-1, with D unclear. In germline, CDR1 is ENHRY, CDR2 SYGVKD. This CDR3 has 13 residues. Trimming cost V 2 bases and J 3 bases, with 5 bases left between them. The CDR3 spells CAISEVIYNEQFF. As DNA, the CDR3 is TGTGCCATCAGTGAGGTCATCTACAATGAGCAGTTCTTC.

CDR3 residues: CSASWREGFEQYF. CDR3 coding DNA: TGCAGTGCTAGCTGGCGGGAGGGATTCGAGCAGTACTTC. The J gene is TRBJ2-7, the V gene TRBV20-1; 9 bases fit TRBD2. CDR3 length: 13 residues. After removal of 3 bases from V and 6 bases from J, the junction contained 6 bases not matched to a gene. CDR1 is DFQATT, CDR2 SNEGSKA, per germline (reference sequence).

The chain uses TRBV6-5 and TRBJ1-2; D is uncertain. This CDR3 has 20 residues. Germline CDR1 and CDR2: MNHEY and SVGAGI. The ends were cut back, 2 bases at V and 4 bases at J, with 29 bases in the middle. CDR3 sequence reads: CASSYGLGQTHASSLYGYTF. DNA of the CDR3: TGTGCCAGCAGTTACGGTCTGGGCCAGACCCATGCCTCTTCTCTCTATGGCTACACCTTC.

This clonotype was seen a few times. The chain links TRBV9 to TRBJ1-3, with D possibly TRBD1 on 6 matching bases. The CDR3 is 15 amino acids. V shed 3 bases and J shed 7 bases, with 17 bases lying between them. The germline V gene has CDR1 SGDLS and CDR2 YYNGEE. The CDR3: CASSAVEGGKNTIYF. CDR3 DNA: TGTGCCAGCAGCGCGGTGGAAGGGGGGAAGAACACCATATATTTT. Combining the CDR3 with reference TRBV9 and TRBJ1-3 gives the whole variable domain DSGVTQTPKHLITATGQRVTLRCSPRSGDLSVYWYQQSLDQGLQFLIQYYNGEERAKGNILERFSAQQFPDLHSELNLSSLELGDSALYFCASSAVEGGKNTIYFGEGSWLTVV.

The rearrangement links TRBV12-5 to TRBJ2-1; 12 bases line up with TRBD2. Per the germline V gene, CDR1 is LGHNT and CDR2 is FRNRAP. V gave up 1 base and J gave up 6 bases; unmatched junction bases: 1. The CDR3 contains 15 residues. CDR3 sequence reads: CASGLGTSGTNEQFF. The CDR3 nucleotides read TGTGCTAGTGGTTTGGGGACTAGCGGGACCAATGAGCAGTTCTTC.

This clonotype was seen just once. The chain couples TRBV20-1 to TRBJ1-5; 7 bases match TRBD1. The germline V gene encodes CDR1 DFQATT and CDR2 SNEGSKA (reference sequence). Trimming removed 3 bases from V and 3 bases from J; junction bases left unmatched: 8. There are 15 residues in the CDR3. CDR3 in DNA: TGCAGTGCTAGCTCGGGACAGTTTCCCAATCAGCCCCAGCATTTT. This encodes CSASSGQFPNQPQHF.

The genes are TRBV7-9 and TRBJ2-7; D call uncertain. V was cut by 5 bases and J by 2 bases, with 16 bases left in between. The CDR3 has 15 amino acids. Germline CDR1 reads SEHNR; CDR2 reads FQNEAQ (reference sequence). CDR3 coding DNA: TGTGCCAGCAGCCCCCCATGGACGGGTACCTACGAGCAGTACTTC. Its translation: CASSPPWTGTYEQYF.

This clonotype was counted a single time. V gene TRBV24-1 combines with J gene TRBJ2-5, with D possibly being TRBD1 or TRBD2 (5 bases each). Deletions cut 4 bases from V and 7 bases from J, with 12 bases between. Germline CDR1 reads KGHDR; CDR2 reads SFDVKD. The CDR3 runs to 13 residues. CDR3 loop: CATSEGTPSTQYF. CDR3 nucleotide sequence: TGTGCCACCAGTGAGGGGACCCCCTCGACCCAGTACTTC.

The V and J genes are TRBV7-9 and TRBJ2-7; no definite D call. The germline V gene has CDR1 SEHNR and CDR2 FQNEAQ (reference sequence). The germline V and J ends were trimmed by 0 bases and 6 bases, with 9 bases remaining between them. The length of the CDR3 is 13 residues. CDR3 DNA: TGTGCCAGCAGCTTAGCGGTTCGGCCCGAGCAGTACTTC. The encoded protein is CASSLAVRPEQYF.

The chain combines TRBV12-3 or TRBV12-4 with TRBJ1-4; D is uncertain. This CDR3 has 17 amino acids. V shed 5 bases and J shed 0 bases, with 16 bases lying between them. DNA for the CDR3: TGTGCCAGCAGTCTAGACGGGAACCTTGCAACTAATGAAAAACTGTTTTTT. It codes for CASSLDGNLATNEKLFF.

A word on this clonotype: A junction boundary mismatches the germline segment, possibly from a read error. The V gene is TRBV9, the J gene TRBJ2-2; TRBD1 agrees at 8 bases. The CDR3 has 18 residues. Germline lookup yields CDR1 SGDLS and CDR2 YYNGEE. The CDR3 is CARSVGGWDRRGTGELFF. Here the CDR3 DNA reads TGTGCCCGCAGCGTAGGGGGGTGGGACAGGAGAGGAACCGGGGAGCTGTTTTTT. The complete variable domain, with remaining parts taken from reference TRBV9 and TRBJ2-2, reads DSGVTQTPKHLITATGQRVTLRCSPRSGDLSVYWYQQSLDQGLQFLIQYYNGEERAKGNILERFSAQQFPDLHSELNLSSLELGDSALYFCARSVGGWDRRGTGELFFGEGSRLTVL.

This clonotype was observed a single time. The CDR3 loop is CASSFRGTSGFYNEQFF. The CDR3 DNA is TGTGCCAGCAGCTTTAGGGGGACTAGCGGGTTTTACAATGAGCAGTTCTTC. The V gene is TRBV7-8, the J gene TRBJ2-1; TRBD2 aligns across 12 bases. This CDR3 region has 17 residues. The J segment lost 4 bases and the V segment lost 3 bases, leaving 7 bases of the junction unmatched. Germline assignment: CDR1 SGHVS and CDR2 FQNEAQ.

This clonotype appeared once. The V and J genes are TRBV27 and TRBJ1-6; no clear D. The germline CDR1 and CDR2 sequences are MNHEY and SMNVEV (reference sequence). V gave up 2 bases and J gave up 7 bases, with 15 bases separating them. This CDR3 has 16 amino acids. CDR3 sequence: CASSLTPRPGNSPLHF. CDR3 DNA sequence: TGTGCCAGCAGTTTAACCCCCCGCCCCGGGAATTCACCCCTCCACTTT.

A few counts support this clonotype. The CDR3 sequence: CATSDLANTGELFF. The CDR3 DNA follows: TGTGCCACCAGTGATTTAGCGAACACCGGGGAGCTGTTTTTT. The chain combines TRBV24-1 with TRBJ2-2, with unresolved D. Germline V gene lookup returns CDR1 KGHDR and CDR2 SFDVKD. This CDR3 comprises 14 residues. Trimming stripped 1 base from V and 0 bases from J, with 2 bases between.

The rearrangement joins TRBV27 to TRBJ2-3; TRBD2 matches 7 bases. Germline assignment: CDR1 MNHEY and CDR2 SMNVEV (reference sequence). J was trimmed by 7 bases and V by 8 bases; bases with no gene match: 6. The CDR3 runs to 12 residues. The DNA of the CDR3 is TGTGCCAGCGGCACTAGCGCCAATACGCAGTATTTT. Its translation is CASGTSANTQYF.

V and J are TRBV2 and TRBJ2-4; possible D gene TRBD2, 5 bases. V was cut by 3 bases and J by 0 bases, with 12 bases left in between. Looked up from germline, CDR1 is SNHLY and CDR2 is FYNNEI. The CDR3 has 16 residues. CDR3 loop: CASSEPAGLAKNIQYF. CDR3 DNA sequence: TGTGCCAGCAGTGAGCCCGCCGGACTAGCCAAAAACATTCAGTACTTC.

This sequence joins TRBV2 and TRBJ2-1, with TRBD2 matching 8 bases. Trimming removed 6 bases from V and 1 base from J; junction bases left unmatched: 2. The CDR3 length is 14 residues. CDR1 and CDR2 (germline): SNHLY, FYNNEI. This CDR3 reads CASRGTSSYNEQFF. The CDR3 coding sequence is TGTGCCAGCAGGGGGACTAGTTCCTACAATGAGCAGTTCTTC.

The CDR3 sequence: CASSQDRIGGPATF. CDR3 DNA: TGCGCCAGCAGCCAAGATCGGATCGGGGGTCCCGCCACCTTC. The chain uses TRBV4-1 and TRBJ1-2; a possible D gene is TRBD1 (5 bases). This CDR3 has 14 amino acids. V was trimmed by 0 bases and J by 13 bases, leaving 18 bases between them. The germline V gene encodes CDR1 MGHRA and CDR2 YSYEKL.

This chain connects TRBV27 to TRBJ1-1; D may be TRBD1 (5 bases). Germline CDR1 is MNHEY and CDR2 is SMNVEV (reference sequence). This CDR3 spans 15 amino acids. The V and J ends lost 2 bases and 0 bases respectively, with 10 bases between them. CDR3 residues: CASSLNGGVNTEAFF. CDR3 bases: TGTGCCAGCAGTTTAAATGGAGGGGTGAACACTGAAGCTTTCTTT.

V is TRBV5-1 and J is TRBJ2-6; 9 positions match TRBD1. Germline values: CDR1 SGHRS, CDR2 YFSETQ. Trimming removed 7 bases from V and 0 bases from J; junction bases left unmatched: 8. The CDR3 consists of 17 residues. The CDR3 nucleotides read TGCGCCAGCGGATACAGGGGGCCCGTCTCTGGGGCCAACGTCCTGACTTTC. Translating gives CASGYRGPVSGANVLTF.

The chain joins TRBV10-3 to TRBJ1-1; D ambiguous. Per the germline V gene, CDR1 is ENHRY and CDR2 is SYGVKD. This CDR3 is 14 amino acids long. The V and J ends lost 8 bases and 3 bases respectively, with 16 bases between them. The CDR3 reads CAIQVTGRDTEAFF. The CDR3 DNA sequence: TGTGCCATCCAAGTGACCGGGAGGGACACTGAAGCTTTCTTT.

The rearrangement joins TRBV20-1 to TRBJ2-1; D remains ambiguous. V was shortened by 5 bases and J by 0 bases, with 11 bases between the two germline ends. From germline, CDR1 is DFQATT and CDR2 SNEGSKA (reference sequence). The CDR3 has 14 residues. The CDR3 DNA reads TGCAGTGCTTTAACCCAGAGCTCCTACAATGAGCAGTTCTTC. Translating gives CSALTQSSYNEQFF.

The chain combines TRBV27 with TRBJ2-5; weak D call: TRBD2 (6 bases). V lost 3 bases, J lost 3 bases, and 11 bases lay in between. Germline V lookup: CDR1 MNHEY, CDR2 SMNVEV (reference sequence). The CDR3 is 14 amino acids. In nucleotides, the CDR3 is TGTGCCAGCAGTTTGCGGGGATTCGAAGAGACCCAGTACTTC. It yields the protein CASSLRGFEETQYF.

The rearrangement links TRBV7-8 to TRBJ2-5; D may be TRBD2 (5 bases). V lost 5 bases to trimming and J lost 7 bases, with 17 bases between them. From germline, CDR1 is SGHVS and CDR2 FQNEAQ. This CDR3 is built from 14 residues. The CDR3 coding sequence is TGTGCCAGCAGCCCTAGAGGAAAAGGAGGGACCCAGTACTTC. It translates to CASSPRGKGGTQYF.

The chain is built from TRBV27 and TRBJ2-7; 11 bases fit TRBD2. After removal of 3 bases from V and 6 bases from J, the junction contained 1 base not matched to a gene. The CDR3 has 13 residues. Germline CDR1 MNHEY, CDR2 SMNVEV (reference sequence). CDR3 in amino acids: CASSLGTSGEQYF. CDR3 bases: TGTGCCAGCAGTTTGGGGACTAGCGGCGAGCAGTACTTC.

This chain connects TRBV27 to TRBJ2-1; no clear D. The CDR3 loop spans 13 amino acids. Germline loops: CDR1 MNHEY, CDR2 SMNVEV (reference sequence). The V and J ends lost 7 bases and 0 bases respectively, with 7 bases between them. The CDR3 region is CASIPPSYNEQFF. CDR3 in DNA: TGTGCCAGCATTCCCCCCTCCTACAATGAGCAGTTCTTC.

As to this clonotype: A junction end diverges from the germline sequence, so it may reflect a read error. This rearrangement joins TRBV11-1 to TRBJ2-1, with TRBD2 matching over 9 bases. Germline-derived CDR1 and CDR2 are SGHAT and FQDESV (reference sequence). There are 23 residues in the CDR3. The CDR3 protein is CASSPQTSSRREGPLSSYNEQLF. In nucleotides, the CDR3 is TGTGCCAGCAGCCCACAGACCTCTAGCCGGCGGGAGGGCCCTCTAAGCTCCTACAATGAGCAGCTCTTC.

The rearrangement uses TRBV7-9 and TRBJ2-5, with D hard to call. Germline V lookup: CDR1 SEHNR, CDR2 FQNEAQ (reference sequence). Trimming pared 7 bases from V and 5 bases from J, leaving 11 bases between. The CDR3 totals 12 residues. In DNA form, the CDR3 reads TGTGCCAGCAACAAGGGCGAGGAGACCCAGTACTTC. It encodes CASNKGEETQYF.

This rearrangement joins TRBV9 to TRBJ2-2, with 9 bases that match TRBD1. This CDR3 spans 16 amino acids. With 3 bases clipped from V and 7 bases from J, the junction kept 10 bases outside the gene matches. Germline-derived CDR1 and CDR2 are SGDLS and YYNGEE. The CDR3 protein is CASSAPGTGWYGELFF. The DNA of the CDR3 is TGTGCCAGCAGCGCACCCGGGACAGGGTGGTACGGGGAGCTGTTTTTT.

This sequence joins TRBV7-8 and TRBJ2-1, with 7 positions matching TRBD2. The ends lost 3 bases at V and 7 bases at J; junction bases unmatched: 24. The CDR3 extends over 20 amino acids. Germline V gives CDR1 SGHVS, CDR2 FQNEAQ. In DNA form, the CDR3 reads TGTGCCAGCAGCTTCGCTATATTGGGAGGGCCCCTCCGGGGACCGAATGAGCAGTTCTTC. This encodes CASSFAILGGPLRGPNEQFF.